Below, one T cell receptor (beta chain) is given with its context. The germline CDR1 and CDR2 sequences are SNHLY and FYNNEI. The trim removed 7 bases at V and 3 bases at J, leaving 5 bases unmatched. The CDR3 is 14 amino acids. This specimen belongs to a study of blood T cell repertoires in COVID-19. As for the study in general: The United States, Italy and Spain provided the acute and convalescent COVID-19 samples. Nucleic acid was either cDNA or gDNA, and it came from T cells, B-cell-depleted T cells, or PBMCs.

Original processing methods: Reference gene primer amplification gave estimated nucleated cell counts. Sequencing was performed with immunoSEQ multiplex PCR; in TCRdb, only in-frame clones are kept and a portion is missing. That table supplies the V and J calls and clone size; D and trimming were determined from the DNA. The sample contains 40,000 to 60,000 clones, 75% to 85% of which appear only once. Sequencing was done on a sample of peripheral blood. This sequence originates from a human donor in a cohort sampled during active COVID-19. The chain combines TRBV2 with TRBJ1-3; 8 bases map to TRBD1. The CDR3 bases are TGTGCCAGCAACACTGACAGGGGTGGAAACACCATATATTTT. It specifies CASNTDRGGNTIYF.